These 8 T cell receptor beta chains came from one sample sequenced in a study of human T cells and chemical hapten exposure. Time point here: patch test 3, about 24 weeks after DPC sensitization. The treatment: therapeutic diphenylcyclopropenone sensitization with weekly scalp DPC. MiXCR, run by TCRdb on the RACE reads, gives a single entry per CDR3 protein. The sample yields 25,000 to 35,000 distinct CDR3 sequences, more than 5% seen once. The sample in question was whole blood, obtained in connection with sensitization to the hapten diphenylcyclopropenone (DPC). The receptors shown here come from a man aged 25-45 years with alopecia areata. Some clones in this sample may be carry-over from other donors' samples.

The chain recombines TRBV10-3 with TRBJ2-7; 11 bases fit TRBD2. The CDR3 runs 14 residues. After removal of 4 bases from V and 2 bases from J, the junction contained 1 base not matched to a gene. Per germline, CDR1 ENHRY and CDR2 SYGVKD. DNA for the CDR3: TGTGCCATCAGTGGACTAGCGGGAACCTACGAGCAGTACTTC. This codes for CAISGLAGTYEQYF.

This clonotype was seen a handful of times. The rearrangement links TRBV20-1 to TRBJ2-7; D gene unclear. The CDR3 spans 12 residues. Germline V gene lookup returns CDR1 DFQATT and CDR2 SNEGSKA (reference sequence). With 1 base removed from V and 2 bases from J, the gap between germline ends came to 6 bases. The chain's CDR3 is CSARGLTYEQYF. The DNA of the CDR3 is TGCAGTGCTAGAGGCTTGACCTACGAGCAGTACTTC.

This clonotype was seen at least ten times. The chain is built from TRBV20-1 and TRBJ2-1, with D maybe TRBD1 (5 bases). There are 14 residues in the CDR3. With 5 bases removed from V and 5 bases from J, the gap between germline ends came to 16 bases. CDR1 and CDR2 from the germline V gene are DFQATT and SNEGSKA (reference sequence). This chain's CDR3 is CSAATGPRHNEQFF. The DNA for the CDR3 is TGCAGTGCTGCCACAGGCCCCCGGCACAATGAGCAGTTCTTC.

This clonotype was detected ten times or more. J is TRBJ2-2 and V is TRBV19, with TRBD1 matching 9 bases. J was trimmed by 5 bases and V by 9 bases; bases with no gene match: 4. Germline lookup yields CDR1 LNHDA and CDR2 SQIVND (reference sequence). The CDR3 is 13 amino acids. Here the CDR3 DNA reads TGTGCCAGCAGGGACAGGGTAACCGGGGAGCTGTTTTTT. It is translated as CASRDRVTGELFF.

This clonotype was found many times. The rearrangement uses TRBV7-2 and TRBJ1-5; D is unresolved. Germline assignment: CDR1 SGHTA and CDR2 FQGNSA. The CDR3 is 15 residues long. Between the trimmed V and J ends, which lost 1 base and 7 bases, there was a span of 14 bases. Here the CDR3 reads CASSLGVGGVQPQHF. CDR3 in DNA: TGTGCCAGCAGCTTAGGAGTCGGAGGCGTACAGCCCCAGCATTTT. Supplemented by reference TRBV7-2 and TRBJ1-5, the full variable domain reads GAGVSQSPSNKVTEKGKDVELRCDPISGHTALYWYRQSLGQGLEFLIYFQGNSAPDKSGLPSDRFSAERTGGSVSTLTIQRTQQEDSAVYLCASSLGVGGVQPQHFGDGTRLSIL.

This clonotype was seen a handful of times. This may be a read error, as it is one base from a much larger clone. This chain connects TRBV7-2 to TRBJ1-1; no reliable D call. Germline V gene data show CDR1 as SGHTA and CDR2 as FQGNSA. The CDR3 extends over 14 amino acids. CDR3 nucleotides: TGTGCCAACAGCTTACTCGGTCAGCCCACTGAAGCTTTCTTT. Its translation is CANSLLGQPTEAFF.

The V and J genes are TRBV3-1 and TRBJ2-1; 8 bases line up with TRBD2. With V trimmed by 2 bases and J by 5 bases, 5 bases remained unmatched. The CDR3 runs to 15 residues. CDR1 LGHDT and CDR2 YNNKEL come from the germline V gene (reference sequence). CDR3 sequence reads: CASSQWTSSNNEQFF. CDR3 in DNA: TGTGCCAGCAGCCAATGGACTAGCTCGAACAATGAGCAGTTCTTC.

This clonotype appeared many times. The rearrangement uses TRBV20-1 and TRBJ2-3; 8 positions match TRBD2. Germline CDR1 and CDR2: DFQATT and SNEGSKA (reference sequence). This CDR3 comprises 15 residues. The V segment lost 5 bases and the J segment 4 bases; nucleotides outside the gene matches: 11. Written as DNA, the CDR3 is TGCAGTGCTCCTCGAAGAGCGGGGGATGCAGATACGCAGTATTTT. Translated, it gives CSAPRRAGDADTQYF.